This T cell receptor beta chain was found in a study of T cell responses to AZD1222 COVID-19 vaccine. The CDR3 spans 14 residues. Unmatched junction bases numbered 2, after V lost 5 bases and J lost 3 bases. From germline, CDR1 is WSHSY and CDR2 SAAADI. Data came from immunoSEQ multiplex PCR; TCRdb stores just in-frame clones and leaves some out. The repertoire holds about 120,000 clones, with around 84% as singletons. The receptor was derived from an adult in good health. Here the sequenced sample was peripheral blood, taken on day 0 of AZD1222 vaccination. The chain combines TRBV10-2 with TRBJ1-4; 8 nucleotides align to TRBD1. The CDR3 protein is CASSRTGPNEKLFF. In nucleotides, the CDR3 is TGCGCCAGCAGTAGGACAGGGCCTAATGAAAAACTGTTTTTT.